The clone carrying this T cell receptor beta chain has a count of ten or more. CDR3 length: 15 amino acids. Trimming took off 3 bases at V and 2 bases at J, with 8 bases between the two ends. Germline V gene data show CDR1 as SGHTA and CDR2 as FQGNSA. This specimen belongs to a study of blood T cells in healthy people across ages. With a J-beta primer mix and a sample-barcoded 5' primer, a second PCR ran roughly 7 to 11 cycles. TCRdb passed the 5' RACE reads through MiXCR, listing each CDR3 protein once. Among hundreds of thousands of distinct CDR3 sequences listed, about 28% were seen once. Sample donors were healthy Caucasian individuals that came from Russia, aged roughly 6 to 90.

Sequencing used blood. The V gene is TRBV7-2, the J gene TRBJ2-6; possible D gene TRBD1, 5 bases. The TCR was taken from a woman of 80 years or more in good health. The CDR3 spells CASSFRGTGANVLTF. As DNA, the CDR3 is TGTGCCAGCAGCTTTAGGGGAACTGGGGCCAACGTCCTGACTTTC.